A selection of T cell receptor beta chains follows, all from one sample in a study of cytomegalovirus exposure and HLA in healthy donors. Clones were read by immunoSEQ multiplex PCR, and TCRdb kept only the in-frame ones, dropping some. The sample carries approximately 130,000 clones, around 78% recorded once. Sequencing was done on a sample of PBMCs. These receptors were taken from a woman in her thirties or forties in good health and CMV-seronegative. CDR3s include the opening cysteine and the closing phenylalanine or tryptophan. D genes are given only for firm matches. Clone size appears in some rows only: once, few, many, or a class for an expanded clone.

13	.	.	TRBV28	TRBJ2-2	CASTALAGGELFF	TGTGCCAGCACCGCGCTAGCAGGCGGGGAGCTGTTTTTT
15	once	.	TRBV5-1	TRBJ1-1	CARSLEGRTGTEAFF	TGCGCCCGCAGCTTGGAGGGAAGAACAGGCACTGAAGCTTTCTTT
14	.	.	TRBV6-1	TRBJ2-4	CASSESRVGLGFYF	TGTGCCAGCAGTGAGTCACGTGTGGGACTCGGTTTCTACTTC
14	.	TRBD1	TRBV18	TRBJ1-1	CASSLGQGGTEAFF	TGTGCCAGCTCACTAGGACAGGGGGGAACTGAAGCTTTCTTT
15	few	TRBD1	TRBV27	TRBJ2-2	CASSPWTGGTGELFF	TGTGCCAGCAGTCCATGGACAGGGGGCACCGGGGAGCTGTTTTTT
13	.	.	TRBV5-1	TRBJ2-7	CASSLVQGNEQYF	TGCGCCAGCAGCTTGGTTCAGGGGAACGAGCAGTACTTC
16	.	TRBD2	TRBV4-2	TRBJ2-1	CASSQPGTSGRYEQFF	TGTGCCAGCAGCCAACCCGGGACTAGCGGGAGGTATGAGCAGTTCTTC
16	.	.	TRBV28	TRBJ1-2	CASSLIQGGPNYGYTF	TGTGCCAGCAGTTTAATCCAGGGCGGCCCGAACTATGGCTACACCTTC
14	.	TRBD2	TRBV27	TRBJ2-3	CASSFSGNTDTQYF	TGTGCCAGCAGTTTTAGCGGGAACACAGATACGCAGTATTTT
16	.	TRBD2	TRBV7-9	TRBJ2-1	CASSLGGLRGYNEQFF	TGTGCCAGCAGCTTAGGGGGATTGCGGGGGTACAATGAGCAGTTCTTC
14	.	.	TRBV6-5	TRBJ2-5	CASSYSYAGETQYF	TGTGCCAGCAGTTACTCGTACGCGGGAGAGACCCAGTACTTC
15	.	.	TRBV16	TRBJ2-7	CASSRRAEKQDEQYF	TGTGCCAGCAGCCGCCGGGCGGAGAAACAGGACGAGCAGTACTTC
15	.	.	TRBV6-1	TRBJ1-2	CASSENGAGRNGYTF	TGTGCCAGCAGCGAAAACGGTGCAGGGCGGAATGGCTACACCTTC
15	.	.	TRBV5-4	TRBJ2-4	CASSQEGRAKNIQYF	TGTGCCAGCAGTCAGGAGGGCCGGGCCAAAAACATTCAGTACTTC
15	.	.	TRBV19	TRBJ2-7	CASSIEGRGSYEQYF	TGTGCCAGTAGTATAGAAGGACGGGGCTCCTACGAGCAGTACTTC
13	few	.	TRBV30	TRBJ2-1	CAWSVRGKVGRFF	TGTGCCTGGAGTGTGAGAGGGAAGGTAGGGCGGTTCTTC
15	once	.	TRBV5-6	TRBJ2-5	CASSSLEAPKETQYF	TGTGCCAGCAGCTCCCTCGAGGCCCCGAAAGAGACCCAGTACTTC
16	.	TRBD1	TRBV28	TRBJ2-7	CASSLVLGQGGGEQYF	TGTGCCAGCAGTTTGGTGTTGGGACAGGGGGGTGGGGAGCAGTACTTC
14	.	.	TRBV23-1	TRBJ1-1	CASSQSFRGLGAFF	TGCGCCAGCAGTCAATCCTTCAGGGGCCTAGGAGCTTTCTTT
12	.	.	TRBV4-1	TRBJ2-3	CASSQGVDTQYF	TGCGCCAGCAGCCAAGGAGTTGATACGCAGTATTTT
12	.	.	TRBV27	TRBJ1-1	CASSLTGTEAFF	TGTGCCAGCAGTTTAACCGGCACTGAAGCTTTCTTT
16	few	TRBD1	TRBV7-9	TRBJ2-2	CASSHTRTGDTGELFF	TGTGCCAGCAGCCACACCCGGACAGGGGACACCGGGGAGCTGTTTTTT
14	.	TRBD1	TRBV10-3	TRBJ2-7	CATARDRDGYEQYF	TGTGCCACCGCCCGGGACAGGGATGGGTACGAGCAGTACTTC
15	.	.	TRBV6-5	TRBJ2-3	CASSSSIGSTDTQYF	TGTGCCAGCAGTTCCTCTATCGGTAGCACAGATACGCAGTATTTT
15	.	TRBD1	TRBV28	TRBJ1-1	CASSLSARGGREAFF	TGTGCCAGCAGTTTATCCGCCAGAGGGGGCCGCGAAGCTTTCTTT
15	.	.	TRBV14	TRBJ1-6	CASSQDGGRNSPLHF	TGTGCCAGCAGCCAAGACGGGGGAAGAAATTCACCCCTCCACTTT
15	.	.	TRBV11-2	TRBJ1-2	CASSLVGHKGDGYTF	TGTGCCAGCAGCTTAGTTGGACATAAGGGTGATGGCTACACCTTC
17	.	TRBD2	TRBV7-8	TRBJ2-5	CASSLGQGLAGQETQYF	TGTGCCAGCAGCTTAGGACAGGGACTAGCGGGACAAGAGACCCAGTACTTC
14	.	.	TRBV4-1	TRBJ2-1	CASSQDQEANEQFF	TGCGCCAGCAGCCAAGATCAGGAGGCTAATGAGCAGTTCTTC
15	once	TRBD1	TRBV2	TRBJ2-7	CASSASGTEYYEQYF	TGTGCCAGCAGCGCCTCCGGGACAGAGTACTACGAGCAGTACTTC
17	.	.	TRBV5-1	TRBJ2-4	CASSLESPGQHLNSQYF	TGCGCCAGCAGCTTGGAGTCGCCAGGGCAGCACCTAAACAGTCAGTACTTC